The rows below give T cell receptor beta chains drawn from one sample of a study of shared clonotypes between healthy human individuals. The table came from immunoSEQ multiplex PCR; TCRdb's copy has only in-frame clones and leaves some out. The data contain over a million clones, around 97% of them singletons. Sequenced input: naive CD4+ T cells sorted from blood. The origin of the receptors is a man aged 30 to 45 in good health. CDR3s include the opening cysteine and the closing phenylalanine or tryptophan. The D gene is left open where the match is weak. The size of a clone is reported for some rows only, either as once, few or many, or as a class for expanded clones.

TRBV28	TRBD1	-	TRBJ1-5	CAIRQGAVSNQPQHF	TGTGCCATTCGACAGGGGGCGGTGAGCAATCAGCCCCAGCATTTT
TRBV19	-	-	TRBJ1-4	CASSITPATNEKLFF	TGTGCCAGTAGTATAACCCCGGCAACTAATGAAAAACTGTTTTTT
TRBV5-4	-	-	TRBJ2-7	CASSLGGGLYEQYF	TGTGCCAGCAGCTTGGGGGGTGGTCTCTACGAGCAGTACTTC
TRBV6-6	TRBD1	-	TRBJ2-7	CASSLQGYYEQYF	TGTGCCAGCAGTTTACAGGGGTACTACGAGCAGTACTTC
TRBV11-1	TRBD1	once	TRBJ2-2	CASSPDRATLSSGELFF	TGTGCCAGCAGCCCGGACAGGGCTACCCTTTCGTCCGGGGAGCTGTTTTTT
TRBV9	-	-	TRBJ2-3	CASSATDTQYF	TGTGCCAGCAGCGCCACAGATACGCAGTATTTT
TRBV29-1	TRBD1	-	TRBJ2-5	CSSRDRGSQETQYF	TGCAGCAGCCGGGACAGGGGGTCCCAAGAGACCCAGTACTTC
TRBV18	-	-	TRBJ1-2	CASSPPGQASSPLGDRYTF	TGTGCCAGCTCACCACCGGGTCAGGCTAGTTCCCCACTGGGTGATCGCTACACCTTC
TRBV5-4	TRBD1	few	TRBJ1-2	CASSQDRVHYGYTF	TGTGCCAGCAGCCAAGACAGGGTACACTATGGCTACACCTTC
TRBV5-4	TRBD2	-	TRBJ2-5	CASSPVPGGSIETQYF	TGTGCCAGCAGCCCGGTGCCTGGCGGGAGCATCGAGACCCAGTACTTC
TRBV9	TRBD2	-	TRBJ2-1	CASSPRVGLAGFNEQFF	TGTGCCAGCAGTCCTAGGGTGGGACTAGCGGGATTCAATGAGCAGTTCTTC
TRBV6-5	TRBD1	-	TRBJ2-7	CASSPADRGQYEQYF	TGTGCCAGCAGTCCTGCGGACAGGGGGCAATACGAGCAGTACTTC